The 6 T cell receptor beta chains below all came from one sample that was sequenced in a study of T-cell memory formation after mild COVID-19. One entry per CDR3 protein, called by TCRdb with MiXCR from the 5' RACE reads. The sample gives approximately 580,000 distinct CDR3 sequences, around 21% of which show up once; around 12% is in the top ten. The sample was PBMCs or a T cell subset sorted from them (not recorded which). These receptor sequences come from an adult woman who had mild COVID-19 (a few samples of this study predate the infection). Cell type and time point are not known.

The rearrangement joins TRBV24-1 to TRBJ1-5, with a possible D match to TRBD1 (6 bases). The CDR3 consists of 15 residues. The germline CDR1 and CDR2 sequences are KGHDR and SFDVKD. The germline V and J ends were trimmed by 4 bases and 6 bases, with 15 bases remaining between them. The CDR3 nucleotides are TGTGCCACCAGTGAGCCGCCAGGGGCCAGTCAGCCCCAGCATTTT. Its protein is CATSEPPGASQPQHF.

There are many counts of this clonotype. V and J are TRBV12-3 or TRBV12-4 and TRBJ1-5; unclear D gene. The CDR3 runs 13 residues. V lost 4 bases, J lost 5 bases, and 9 bases lay in between. CDR3: CASSYQTDQPQHF. The DNA for the CDR3 is TGTGCCAGCAGTTACCAAACAGATCAGCCCCAGCATTTT.

This clonotype appeared a few times. This chain uses TRBV7-3 with TRBJ1-2; tentatively, D is TRBD1 (5 bases). The germline gives CDR1 SGHTA, CDR2 FQGTGA. V shed 4 bases and J shed 7 bases, with 16 bases lying between them. The CDR3 loop spans 14 amino acids. In DNA, the CDR3 is TGTGCCAGCAGCTCGACCGGGGCGGGTGGTGGCTACACCTTC. It yields the protein CASSSTGAGGGYTF.

The V and J genes are TRBV7-9 and TRBJ2-7, with D possibly being TRBD1 (6 bases). The CDR3 spans 15 residues. The germline V gene encodes CDR1 SEHNR and CDR2 FQNEAQ (reference sequence). The V gene lost 5 bases and the J gene lost 5 bases, with 19 bases spanning the gap. The chain's CDR3 is CASSRVGQGINEQYF. The CDR3 DNA reads TGTGCCAGCAGCCGAGTCGGGCAGGGGATAAACGAGCAGTACTTC.

This sequence joins TRBV10-3 and TRBJ2-1; 14 positions agree with TRBD2. CDR1 is ENHRY, CDR2 SYGVKD, per germline. The CDR3 consists of 15 residues. Trimming at V came to 6 bases and at J to 5 bases, leaving 3 bases not matched to a gene. The CDR3 DNA is TGTGCCATCAGGATGGGACTAGCGGGGGACAATGAGCAGTTCTTC. It translates to CAIRMGLAGDNEQFF.

Regarding this clonotype: A junction end diverges from the germline sequence, so it may reflect a read error. The chain combines TRBV7-3 with TRBJ2-3; 9 bases line up with TRBD2. CDR3 length: 16 residues. Germline CDR1 is SGHTA and CDR2 is FQGTGA. CDR3 DNA sequence: TGTGCCAGCAGCCTAACGTTAGCGGGGGGCACAGATACGCAGTATTTT. Protein: CASSLTLAGGTDTQYF.